The sequence of this TCR beta chain was determined in a study of shared clonotypes between healthy human individuals. V trimming: 5 bases; J trimming: 3 bases; junction bases outside the gene matches: 10. Per germline, CDR1 SEHNR and CDR2 FQNEAQ (reference sequence). The CDR3 runs 18 residues. Sorted-subset replicate PCRs used roughly 220 ng DNA, tens of thousands of T cell genomes. Method: immunoSEQ multiplex PCR; TCRdb's copy keeps in-frame clones and lacks some. Among around 980,000 clones listed, about four fifths were seen once. This receptor was identified in a man aged 18 to 30 in good health. Some clones in this sample may be carry-over from other donors' samples. What was sequenced was memory CD4+ T cells from PBMCs. Subset denoted: CD45RA-negative fraction. The chain is built from TRBV7-9 and TRBJ2-1; 13 nucleotides agree with TRBD2. The chain's CDR3 is CASSPSTGTSGNYNEQFF. The CDR3 bases are TGTGCCAGCAGCCCGAGCACCGGGACTAGCGGGAACTACAATGAGCAGTTCTTC.